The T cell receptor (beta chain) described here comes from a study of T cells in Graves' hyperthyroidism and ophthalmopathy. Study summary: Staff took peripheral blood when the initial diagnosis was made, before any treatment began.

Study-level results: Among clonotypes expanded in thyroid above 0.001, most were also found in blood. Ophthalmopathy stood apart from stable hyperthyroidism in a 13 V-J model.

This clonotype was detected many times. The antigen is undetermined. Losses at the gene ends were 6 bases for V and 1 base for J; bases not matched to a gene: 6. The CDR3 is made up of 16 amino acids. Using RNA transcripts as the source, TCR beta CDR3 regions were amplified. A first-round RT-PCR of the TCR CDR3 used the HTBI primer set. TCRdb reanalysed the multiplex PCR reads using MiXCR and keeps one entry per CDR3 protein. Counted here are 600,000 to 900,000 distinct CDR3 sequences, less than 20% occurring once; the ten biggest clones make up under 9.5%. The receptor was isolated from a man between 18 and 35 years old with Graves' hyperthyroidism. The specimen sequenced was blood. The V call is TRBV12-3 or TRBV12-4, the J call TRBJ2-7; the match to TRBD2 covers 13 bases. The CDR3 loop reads CASRAGTSGTSYEQYF. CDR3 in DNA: TGTGCCAGCAGGGCCGGGACTAGCGGGACTTCCTACGAGCAGTACTTC.